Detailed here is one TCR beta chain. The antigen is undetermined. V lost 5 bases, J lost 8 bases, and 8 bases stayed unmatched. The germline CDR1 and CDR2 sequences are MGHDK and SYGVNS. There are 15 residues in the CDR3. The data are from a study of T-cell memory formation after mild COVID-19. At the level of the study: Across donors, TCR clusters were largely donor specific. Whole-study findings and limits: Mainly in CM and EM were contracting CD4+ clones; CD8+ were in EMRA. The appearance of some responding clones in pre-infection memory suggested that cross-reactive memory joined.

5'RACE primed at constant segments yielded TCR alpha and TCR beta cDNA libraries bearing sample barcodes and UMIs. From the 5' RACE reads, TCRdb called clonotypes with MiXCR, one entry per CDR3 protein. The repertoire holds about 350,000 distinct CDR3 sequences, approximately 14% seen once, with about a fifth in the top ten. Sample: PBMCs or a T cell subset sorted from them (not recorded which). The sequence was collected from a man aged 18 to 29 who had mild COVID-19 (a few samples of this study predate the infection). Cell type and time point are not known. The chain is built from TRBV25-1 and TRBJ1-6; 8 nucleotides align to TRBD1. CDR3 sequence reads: CASSWTDRDDSPLHF. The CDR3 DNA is TGTGCCAGCAGTTGGACGGACAGGGATGATTCACCCCTCCACTTT.